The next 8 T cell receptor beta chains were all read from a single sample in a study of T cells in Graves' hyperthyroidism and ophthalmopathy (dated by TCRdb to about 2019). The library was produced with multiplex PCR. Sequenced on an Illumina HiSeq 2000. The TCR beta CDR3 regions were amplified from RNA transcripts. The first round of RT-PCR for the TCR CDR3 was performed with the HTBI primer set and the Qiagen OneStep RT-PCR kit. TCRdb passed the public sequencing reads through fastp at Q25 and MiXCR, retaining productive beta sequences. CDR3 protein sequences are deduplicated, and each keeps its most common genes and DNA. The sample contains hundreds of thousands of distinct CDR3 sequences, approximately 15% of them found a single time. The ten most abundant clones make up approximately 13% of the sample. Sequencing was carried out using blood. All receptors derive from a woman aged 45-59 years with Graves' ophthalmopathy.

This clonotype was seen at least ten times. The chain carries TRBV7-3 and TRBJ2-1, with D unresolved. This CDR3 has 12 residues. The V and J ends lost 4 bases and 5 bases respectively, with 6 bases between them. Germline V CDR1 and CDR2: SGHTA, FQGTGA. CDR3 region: CASSSPNNEQFF. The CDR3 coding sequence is TGTGCCAGCAGCTCCCCCAACAATGAGCAGTTCTTC.

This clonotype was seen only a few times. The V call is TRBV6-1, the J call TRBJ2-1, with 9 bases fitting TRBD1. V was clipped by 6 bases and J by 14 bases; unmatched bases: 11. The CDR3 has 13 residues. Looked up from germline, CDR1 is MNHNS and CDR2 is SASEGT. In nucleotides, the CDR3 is TGTGCCAGCAGCTCTAACAGGGGGCCCTGGAAGTTCTTC. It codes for CASSSNRGPWKFF.

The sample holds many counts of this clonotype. Here the CDR3 reads CASSLIRGAGEGYNEQFF. CDR3 nucleotide sequence: TGTGCCAGCAGCTTAATTCGTGGAGCGGGAGAGGGGTACAATGAGCAGTTCTTC. This chain joins TRBV7-2 and TRBJ2-1; 8 nucleotides line up with TRBD2. Germline values: CDR1 SGHTA, CDR2 FQGNSA. Trimming took 2 bases from V and 4 from J; bases not matched to a gene: 13. This CDR3 spans 18 amino acids. The full variable domain, rest sourced from reference TRBV7-2 and TRBJ2-1, is GAGVSQSPSNKVTEKGKDVELRCDPISGHTALYWYRQSLGQGLEFLIYFQGNSAPDKSGLPSDRFSAERTGGSVSTLTIQRTQQEDSAVYLCASSLIRGAGEGYNEQFFGPGTRLTVL.

The CDR3 reads CASRTGTSAKNIQYF. In DNA form, the CDR3 reads TGTGCCAGCAGAACAGGGACCTCAGCCAAAAACATTCAGTACTTC. The rearrangement links TRBV2 to TRBJ2-4, with a weak D call TRBD1 (6 bases). V was cut by 6 bases and J by 0 bases, with 12 bases left in between. CDR3 length equals 15 residues. The V gene's germline CDR1 is SNHLY and CDR2 FYNNEI. Variable domain in full (rest from reference TRBV2 and TRBJ2-4): EPEVTQTPSHQVTQMGQEVILRCVPISNHLYFYWYRQILGQKVEFLVSFYNNEISEKSEIFDDQFSVERPDGSNFTLKIRSTKLEDSAMYFCASRTGTSAKNIQYFGAGTRLSVL.

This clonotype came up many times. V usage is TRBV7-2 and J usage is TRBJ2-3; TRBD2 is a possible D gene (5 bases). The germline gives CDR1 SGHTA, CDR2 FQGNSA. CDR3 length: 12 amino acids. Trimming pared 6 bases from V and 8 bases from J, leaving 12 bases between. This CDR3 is CASRVAGGTQYF. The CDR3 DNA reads TGTGCCAGCAGGGTAGCTGGAGGTACGCAGTATTTT. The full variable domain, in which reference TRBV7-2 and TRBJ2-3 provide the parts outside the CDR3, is GAGVSQSPSNKVTEKGKDVELRCDPISGHTALYWYRQSLGQGLEFLIYFQGNSAPDKSGLPSDRFSAERTGGSVSTLTIQRTQQEDSAVYLCASRVAGGTQYFGPGTRLTVL.

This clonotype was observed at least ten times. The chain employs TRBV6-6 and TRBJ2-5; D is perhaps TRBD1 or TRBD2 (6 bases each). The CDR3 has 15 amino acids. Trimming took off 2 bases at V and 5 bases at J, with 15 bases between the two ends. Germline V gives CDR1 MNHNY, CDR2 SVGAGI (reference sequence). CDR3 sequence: CASSYRPGAFETQYF. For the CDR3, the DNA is TGTGCCAGCAGTTACCGCCCGGGGGCTTTCGAGACCCAGTACTTC.

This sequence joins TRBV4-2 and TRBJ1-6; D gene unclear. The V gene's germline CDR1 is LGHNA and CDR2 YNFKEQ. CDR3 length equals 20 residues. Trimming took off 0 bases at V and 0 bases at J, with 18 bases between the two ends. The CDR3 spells CASSQDMRGSASSYNSPLHF. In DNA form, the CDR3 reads TGTGCCAGCAGCCAAGATATGAGAGGTTCGGCTAGCTCCTATAATTCACCCCTCCACTTT.

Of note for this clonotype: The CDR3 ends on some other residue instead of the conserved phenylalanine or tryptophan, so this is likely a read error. CDR3 nucleotides: TGCAGTGCTAGAACAGTCGGACTCCGCACAGATACGCAGTATCTT. Protein: CSARTVGLRTDTQYL. This chain connects TRBV20-1 to TRBJ2-3, with D possibly being TRBD2 (5 bases). V shed 2 bases and J shed 1 base, with 13 bases lying between them. The CDR3 is 15 residues long. In germline, CDR1 is DFQATT, CDR2 SNEGSKA (reference sequence).